This T cell receptor (beta chain) was identified in a study of regulatory T cells in long-lasting Graves disease. Overall study results and limits: Persistent Graves' cases showed lower TCR diversity than newly diagnosed cases. A greater number of public clonotypes (roughly 2,700) was shared by persistent patients than by new patients (around 960).

Sample time point: persistent/refractory GD, antithyroid drugs over 5 years with positive TRAb. Extracted RNA from PBMCs served as the source of the TCR library. Notes on this clonotype: Antigen unknown.

Building the TCR beta libraries relied on iRepertoire HTBI primers, and CDR3 regions underwent Arm-PCR. TCRdb reprocessed the multiplex PCR reads via MiXCR and lists one record per CDR3 protein. The data contain under 500,000 distinct CDR3 sequences, more than 20% of them singletons. This receptor was taken from a female donor with Graves disease. The source was peripheral blood mononuclear cells (PBMCs), collected when the disease was refractory, from a patient treated with antithyroid drugs.

The CDR3 region has the DNA TGTGCCAGCAGTCCCACAGGGGCTCCCACAGATACGCAGTATTTT. Residues: CASSPTGAPTDTQYF. This chain uses TRBV6-4 with TRBJ2-3; 7 bases are a match to TRBD1. The CDR3 is made up of 15 amino acids. Trimming at V came to 5 bases and at J to 2 bases, leaving 7 bases not matched to a gene. The germline V gene has CDR1 MRHNA and CDR2 SNTAGT.